The 18 T cell receptor beta chains reported below all come from one sample, sequenced in a study of radiation and T cells in renal cell carcinoma. Documented time point: blood 2 weeks post-SBRT. Regarding treatment: 15 Gy SBRT to primary tumor, nephrectomy 4 weeks later. Clones were read by immunoSEQ multiplex PCR, and TCRdb kept only the in-frame ones, dropping some. The table has 60,000 to 80,000 clones, roughly 87% seen once. The sequencing used blood, collected from a patient whose treatment included radiotherapy and nephrectomy. These receptors all come from a man aged 55-75 years with renal cell carcinoma.

This rearrangement joins TRBV20-1 to TRBJ2-1, with TRBD2 matching over 8 bases. There are 11 residues in the CDR3. Trimming removed 3 bases from V and 12 bases from J; junction bases left unmatched: 4. The germline CDR1 and CDR2 sequences are DFQATT and SNEGSKA (reference sequence). The CDR3 DNA reads TGCAGTGCTAGGGACGGGAGGGGGCAGTTCTTC. It codes for CSARDGRGQFF.

This clone appeared once. The J gene is TRBJ2-3, the V gene TRBV5-5, with a tentative D call TRBD2 (6 bases). The V gene lost 1 base and the J gene lost 2 bases, with 14 bases spanning the gap. Germline assignment: CDR1 SGHKS and CDR2 YYEKEE (reference sequence). The CDR3 is made up of 16 amino acids. CDR3 region: CASSLRAGTSTDTQYF. CDR3 bases: TGTGCCAGCAGCTTGCGTGCGGGAACCTCCACAGATACGCAGTATTTT. The full variable domain, rest sourced from reference TRBV5-5 and TRBJ2-3, is DAGVTQSPTHLIKTRGQQVTLRCSPISGHKSVSWYQQVLGQGPQFIFQYYEKEERGRGNFPDRFSARQFPNYSSELNVNALLLGDSALYLCASSLRAGTSTDTQYFGPGTRLTVL.

This chain connects TRBV7-3 to TRBJ2-1; D is uncertain. Germline CDR1 and CDR2: SGHTA and FQGTGA. The length of the CDR3 is 15 residues. Trimming shortened V by 0 bases and J by 6 bases, and 12 bases separated the two germline ends. CDR3 sequence: CASSLTGAGGNEQFF. The CDR3, as DNA: TGTGCCAGCAGCTTAACAGGAGCAGGTGGCAATGAGCAGTTCTTC. The whole variable domain, remainder taken from reference TRBV7-3 and TRBJ2-1, is GAGVSQTPSNKVTEKGKYVELRCDPISGHTALYWYRQSLGQGPEFLIYFQGTGAADDSGLPNDRFFAVRPEGSVSTLKIQRTERGDSAVYLCASSLTGAGGNEQFFGPGTRLTVL.

This clone has just one count. The chain recombines TRBV7-8 with TRBJ1-5, with unresolved D. Trimming removed 1 base at V and 7 bases at J, with 8 bases between. The CDR3 contains 13 residues. In germline, CDR1 is SGHVS, CDR2 FQNEAQ. The CDR3 is CASSLGAGQPQHF. DNA of the CDR3: TGTGCCAGCAGCTTAGGGGCAGGACAGCCCCAGCATTTT.

V usage is TRBV27 and J usage is TRBJ2-7, with D unclear. The CDR3 loop spans 16 amino acids. V dropped 5 bases and J dropped 4 bases, with 21 bases sitting between them. The germline V gene encodes CDR1 MNHEY and CDR2 SMNVEV (reference sequence). CDR3 coding DNA: TGTGCCAGCAGTGCAAACTTCCCTCTAGGAGTGTACGAGCAGTACTTC. Translation: CASSANFPLGVYEQYF.

This chain joins TRBV6-1 and TRBJ1-2, with unresolved D. CDR3 length: 11 amino acids. Germline CDR1 reads MNHNS; CDR2 reads SASEGT. V shed 6 bases and J shed 6 bases, with 8 bases lying between them. The chain's CDR3 is CASSPADGYTF. CDR3 DNA sequence: TGTGCCAGCAGCCCCGCGGATGGCTACACCTTC.

The rearrangement joins TRBV19 to TRBJ2-1; perhaps TRBD2 as D (6 bases). This CDR3 is built from 14 residues. Deletions cut 9 bases from V and 2 bases from J, with 14 bases between. In germline, CDR1 is LNHDA, CDR2 SQIVND (reference sequence). CDR3 nucleotide sequence: TGTGCCAGCGCCGGAGGGATCACCTACAATGAGCAGTTCTTC. It translates to CASAGGITYNEQFF.

The chain combines TRBV12-5 with TRBJ2-7, with D possibly matching TRBD1 (6 bases). Germline assignment: CDR1 LGHNT and CDR2 FRNRAP. The CDR3 sequence is 17 residues long. V was clipped by 8 bases and J by 0 bases, with 23 bases between them. The CDR3 nucleotides read TGTGCTAGTACTAACCGGGACAAGGAAAGGAGCTCCTACGAGCAGTACTTC. It encodes CASTNRDKERSSYEQYF. Full variable domain (outside the CDR3, taken from reference TRBV12-5 and TRBJ2-7): DARVTQTPRHKVTEMGQEVTMRCQPILGHNTVFWYRQTMMQGLELLAYFRNRAPLDDSGMPKDRFSAEMPDATLATLKIQPSEPRDSAVYFCASTNRDKERSSYEQYFGPGTRLTVT.

The chain uses TRBV28 and TRBJ1-1; D is possibly TRBD1 (6 bases). V lost 2 bases and J 11 bases, leaving 27 bases between the germline ends. The CDR3 is made up of 17 amino acids. Germline CDR1 and CDR2: MDHEN and SYDVKM. In DNA form, the CDR3 reads TGTGCCAGCAGTTTAGGACAGTTCTATGAGGCCTGGGTGTCGGCTTTCTTT. Its translation: CASSLGQFYEAWVSAFF.

This chain joins TRBV6-5 and TRBJ1-4; 11 nucleotides line up with TRBD1. CDR1 is MNHEY, CDR2 SVGAGI, per germline. The CDR3 runs 15 residues. After removal of 5 bases from V and 6 bases from J, the junction contained 5 bases not matched to a gene. This CDR3 reads CASSPRTGGYEKLFF. The CDR3 region has the DNA TGTGCCAGCAGTCCCCGGACAGGGGGCTATGAAAAACTGTTTTTT.

The rearrangement uses TRBV5-1 and TRBJ2-2; D perhaps matches TRBD1 (6 bases). Germline V lookup: CDR1 SGHRS, CDR2 YFSETQ. The length of the CDR3 is 15 residues. The V end was cut by 2 bases, the J end by 7 bases, with 15 bases between. CDR3 nucleotide sequence: TGCGCCAGCAGCTTAGGCCTAGCAGGGGTCGGGGAGCTGTTTTTT. It translates to CASSLGLAGVGELFF. The full variable domain, rest sourced from reference TRBV5-1 and TRBJ2-2, is KAGVTQTPRYLIKTRGQQVTLSCSPISGHRSVSWYQQTPGQGLQFLFEYFSETQRNKGNFPGRFSGRQFSNSRSEMNVSTLELGDSALYLCASSLGLAGVGELFFGEGSRLTVL.

V is TRBV27 and J is TRBJ2-7, with 9 bases lining up with TRBD1. CDR1 MNHEY and CDR2 SMNVEV come from the germline V gene (reference sequence). V lost 0 bases and J lost 2; bases outside the gene matches: 5. The CDR3 covers 16 residues. CDR3 DNA sequence: TGTGCCAGCAGTTTATCGACGAGGGACAGGGCCTACGAGCAGTACTTC. Its protein product is CASSLSTRDRAYEQYF.

CDR3 sequence: CASSMPGLRLAQENIQYF. CDR3 nucleotide sequence: TGTGCCAGTAGTATGCCGGGACTGAGACTAGCGCAAGAGAACATTCAGTACTTC. The rearrangement links TRBV19 to TRBJ2-4; TRBD2 matches 8 bases. Germline CDR1 LNHDA, CDR2 SQIVND (reference sequence). Trimming at V came to 3 bases and at J to 7 bases, leaving 17 bases not matched to a gene. The CDR3 loop spans 18 amino acids.

The V call is TRBV27, the J call TRBJ1-6; D gene ambiguous. CDR3 length: 14 residues. The V and J ends lost 3 bases and 0 bases respectively, with 3 bases between them. The V gene's germline CDR1 is MNHEY and CDR2 SMNVEV (reference sequence). The DNA for the CDR3 is TGTGCCAGCAGTTTTAACTCCTATAATTCACCCCTCCACTTT. This encodes CASSFNSYNSPLHF.

The gene calls are TRBV29-1 and TRBJ1-2, with TRBD1 matching 9 bases. V dropped 4 bases and J dropped 4; count of bases not matched to a gene: 4. Germline V gene sequence: CDR1 SQVTM, CDR2 ANQGSEA. This CDR3 comprises 13 residues. The CDR3 reads CSVAEGQGYGYTF. The CDR3 DNA reads as TGCAGCGTTGCCGAGGGACAGGGCTATGGCTACACCTTC.

Here the CDR3 DNA reads TGTGCCAGCAGTGATAGGGGGGGGAGCTCTGGGGCCAACGTCCTGACTTTC. Protein product: CASSDRGGSSGANVLTF. This chain connects TRBV6-1 to TRBJ2-6; D is possibly TRBD2 (7 bases). CDR3 size: 17 residues. CDR1 and CDR2 from the germline V gene are MNHNS and SASEGT. The germline V and J ends were trimmed by 3 bases and 0 bases, with 12 bases remaining between them.

The rearrangement links TRBV7-9 to TRBJ2-7, with a tentative D call TRBD2 (5 bases). This CDR3 is built from 11 residues. From germline, CDR1 is SEHNR and CDR2 FQNEAQ (reference sequence). V was pared by 5 bases and J by 6 bases, with 8 bases between. In DNA, the CDR3 is TGTGCCAGCAGCCCCGAGGGCGAGCAGTACTTC. This sequence encodes CASSPEGEQYF. Based on the CDR3 plus reference TRBV7-9 and TRBJ2-7, the full variable domain is DTGVSQNPRHKITKRGQNVTFRCDPISEHNRLYWYRQTLGQGPEFLTYFQNEAQLEKSRLLSDRFSAERPKGSFSTLEIQRTEQGDSAMYLCASSPEGEQYFGPGTRLTVT.

The chain recombines TRBV4-2 with TRBJ1-2; no definite D call. The CDR3 length is 15 residues. Germline values: CDR1 LGHNA, CDR2 YNFKEQ. The V and J ends lost 0 bases and 0 bases respectively, with 8 bases between them. CDR3 sequence reads: CASSQDEQTNYGYTF. The CDR3 DNA reads TGTGCCAGCAGCCAAGATGAGCAGACTAACTATGGCTACACCTTC.